This passage covers 32 T cell receptor beta chains from one sample sequenced in a study of blood T cell repertoires in COVID-19. Generated by immunoSEQ multiplex PCR, the TCRdb table keeps only in-frame clones and is missing some. This sample yields a few hundred thousand clones, of which roughly 85% are seen a single time; approximately 3.6% belongs to the top ten. Sequences were obtained from peripheral blood. The receptors derive from a woman under 30 with acute or convalescent COVID-19.

This chain connects TRBV9 to TRBJ2-6; 7 positions match TRBD1. The CDR3 runs 16 residues. Germline V CDR1 and CDR2: SGDLS, YYNGEE. Unmatched junction bases numbered 3, after V lost 3 bases and J lost 0 bases. CDR3 amino acids: CASSGGQLSGANVLTF. CDR3 nucleotide sequence: TGTGCCAGCAGCGGGGGACAGCTCTCTGGGGCCAACGTCCTGACTTTC.

The chain is built from TRBV14 and TRBJ2-2; D call uncertain. This CDR3 contains 13 residues. CDR1 SGHDN and CDR2 FVKESK come from the germline V gene. V was clipped by 1 base and J by 7 bases, with 7 bases between them. Here the CDR3 reads CASSQVGSGELFF. The DNA of the CDR3 is TGTGCCAGCAGCCAAGTCGGTAGCGGGGAGCTGTTTTTT. The whole variable domain, filled in from reference TRBV14 and TRBJ2-2, reads EAGVTQFPSHSVIEKGQTVTLRCDPISGHDNLYWYRRVMGKEIKFLLHFVKESKQDESGMPNNRFLAERTGGTYSTLKVQPAELEDSGVYFCASSQVGSGELFFGEGSRLTVL.

The chain uses TRBV12-5 and TRBJ2-6, with 7 bases identical to TRBD1. This CDR3 spans 18 amino acids. Germline-derived CDR1 and CDR2 are LGHNT and FRNRAP. J was trimmed by 4 bases and V by 0 bases; bases with no gene match: 9. The CDR3 DNA reads as TGTGCTAGTGGTTTGGTCCTCACAGGGGTAGGAGGGGCCAACGTCCTGACTTTC. Translation: CASGLVLTGVGGANVLTF.

V gene TRBV19 combines with J gene TRBJ1-4; D is possibly TRBD1 (5 bases). CDR3 length: 19 residues. The V gene's germline CDR1 is LNHDA and CDR2 SQIVND (reference sequence). Deletions cut 3 bases from V and 0 bases from J, with 20 bases between. CDR3 in DNA: TGTGCCAGTAGTATGGGGCAGAACGGGCTACTCACAACTAATGAAAAACTGTTTTTT. Translation gives CASSMGQNGLLTTNEKLFF.

The chain has TRBV5-6 and TRBJ2-3, with 7 positions matching TRBD1. There are 15 residues in the CDR3. Germline CDR1 reads SGHDT; CDR2 reads YYEEEE. With 2 bases clipped from V and 2 bases from J, the junction kept 5 bases outside the gene matches. CDR3 sequence: CASSFGQESTDTQYF. As DNA, the CDR3 is TGTGCCAGCAGCTTCGGACAGGAATCCACAGATACGCAGTATTTT.

The CDR3 loop is CASSPRGGSQYEQYF. The CDR3 DNA is TGTGCCAGTAGCCCCCGGGGGGGTAGTCAATACGAGCAGTACTTC. The chain recombines TRBV6-5 with TRBJ2-7, with 8 bases matching TRBD2. Germline V gene data show CDR1 as MNHEY and CDR2 as SVGAGI. The length of the CDR3 is 15 residues. With V trimmed by 9 bases and J by 4 bases, 14 bases remained unmatched.

The chain couples TRBV16 to TRBJ1-1; the D gene is possibly TRBD1 (6 bases). Germline CDR1 reads KGHSY; CDR2 reads FQNENV. The CDR3 consists of 15 residues. Trimming left V 4 bases short and J 3 bases short, with 15 bases between. The CDR3 is CASSPSSRGHTEAFF. The DNA for the CDR3 is TGTGCCAGCAGCCCCTCGAGCAGGGGTCACACTGAAGCTTTCTTT.

This clone has a single count. The V call is TRBV5-1, the J call TRBJ2-5; TRBD1 agrees at 7 bases. J lost 4 bases, V lost 2 bases, and 2 bases had no gene match. From germline, CDR1 is SGHRS and CDR2 YFSETQ. The CDR3 is 13 amino acids. The CDR3 nucleotides read TGCGCCAGCAGCTTCGGACAGGCAGAGACCCAGTACTTC. This sequence encodes CASSFGQAETQYF.

V usage is TRBV25-1 and J usage is TRBJ2-7; D is unclear. The V gene's germline CDR1 is MGHDK and CDR2 SYGVNS. This CDR3 region has 11 residues. V dropped 3 bases and J dropped 5 bases, with 5 bases sitting between them. CDR3 nucleotides: TGTGCCAGCAGTGACTTCCACGAGCAGTACTTC. It yields the protein CASSDFHEQYF.

This clone showed up just a few times. V is TRBV7-3 and J is TRBJ1-6; maybe TRBD1 (6 bases). V was cut by 1 base and J by 10 bases, with 11 bases left in between. Germline values: CDR1 SGHTA, CDR2 FQGTGA. This CDR3 is 14 amino acids long. CDR3 coding DNA: TGTGCCAGCAGCTTAAGCAGGGGACGCTCACCCCTCCACTTT. It encodes CASSLSRGRSPLHF.

The V gene is TRBV7-2, the J gene TRBJ1-5; 7 bases map to TRBD1. J was trimmed by 5 bases and V by 4 bases; bases with no gene match: 8. Germline CDR1 and CDR2: SGHTA and FQGNSA. The CDR3 spans 15 residues. This chain's CDR3 is CASSSNGQVYQPQHF. As DNA, the CDR3 is TGTGCCAGCAGCTCTAACGGACAGGTGTATCAGCCCCAGCATTTT.

The chain recombines TRBV5-6 with TRBJ2-1; perhaps TRBD1 as D (6 bases). In germline, CDR1 is SGHDT, CDR2 YYEEEE. The CDR3 extends over 15 amino acids. V was trimmed by 4 bases and J by 2 bases, leaving 13 bases between them. CDR3 region: CASSARDIPYNEQFF. Written as DNA, the CDR3 is TGTGCCAGCAGCGCCCGGGACATTCCCTACAATGAGCAGTTCTTC.

As for this clone: Different DNA sequences within this sample yield the same CDR3. The chain carries TRBV6-1 and TRBJ2-7; 9 bases match TRBD1. The CDR3 runs 14 residues. V lost 2 bases to trimming and J lost 3 bases; unmatched junction nucleotides: 2. Germline CDR1 is MNHNS and CDR2 is SASEGT. This chain's CDR3 is CASSEQGQGYEQYF. CDR3 DNA: TGTGCCAGCAGTGAACAGGGACAGGGCTACGAGCAGTACTTC.

This clone was recorded a few times. This sequence joins TRBV19 and TRBJ1-5; D is unresolved. CDR3 size: 12 residues. Trimming pared 7 bases from V and 0 bases from J, leaving 4 bases between. The germline V gene has CDR1 LNHDA and CDR2 SQIVND (reference sequence). This CDR3 is CASTVSNQPQHF. The CDR3 region has the DNA TGTGCCAGTACCGTTAGCAATCAGCCCCAGCATTTT.

This sequence joins TRBV19 and TRBJ1-1, with unresolved D. V lost 4 bases and J lost 5, with 8 bases in between. Germline V gene sequence: CDR1 LNHDA, CDR2 SQIVND (reference sequence). The CDR3 length is 12 residues. In nucleotides, the CDR3 is TGTGCCAGTAGTAGCGGAGGGACTGAAGCTTTCTTT. This translates into CASSSGGTEAFF. The full variable domain, with the rest looked up from reference TRBV19 and TRBJ1-1, is DGGITQSPKYLFRKEGQNVTLSCEQNLNHDAMYWYRQDPGQGLRLIYYSQIVNDFQKGDIAEGYSVSREKKESFPLTVTSAQKNPTAFYLCASSSGGTEAFFGQGTRLTVV.

The genes are TRBV19 and TRBJ1-5, with D perhaps matching TRBD1 (6 bases). Germline CDR1 is LNHDA and CDR2 is SQIVND (reference sequence). Trimming left V 8 bases short and J 9 bases short, with 20 bases between. The CDR3 loop spans 14 amino acids. CDR3 in DNA: TGTGCCAGTCGAAGGGACACCTCCTATCTGCCCCAGCATTTT. Its translation: CASRRDTSYLPQHF.

V is TRBV14 and J is TRBJ2-7; 8 bases agree with TRBD2. Germline V gene data show CDR1 as SGHDN and CDR2 as FVKESK. Trimming at V came to 3 bases and at J to 6 bases, leaving 7 bases not matched to a gene. CDR3 size: 14 residues. For the CDR3, the DNA is TGTGCCAGCAGCCACGTAAGCGGGAGAGGCGAGCAGTACTTC. This gives the protein CASSHVSGRGEQYF.

This chain uses TRBV9 with TRBJ2-2; D is unresolved. The CDR3 extends over 14 amino acids. CDR1 SGDLS and CDR2 YYNGEE come from the germline V gene. The V end was cut by 3 bases, the J end by 2 bases, with 8 bases between. CDR3 coding DNA: TGTGCCAGCAGCGCCTTAGCTAACACCGGGGAGCTGTTTTTT. Translated, it gives CASSALANTGELFF.

The sample holds one count of this clone. CDR3 residues: CASSLRDRDNEQYF. The CDR3 nucleotides are TGTGCCAGCAGCCTCCGGGACAGGGACAACGAGCAGTACTTC. V is TRBV5-8 and J is TRBJ2-7; 9 positions match TRBD1. Trimming cost V 4 bases and J 5 bases; bases outside gene matches: 7. The CDR3 is 14 amino acids. Germline values: CDR1 SGHTS, CDR2 YDEGEE.

Comment on this clone: The sample holds other DNA sequences that translate to the same CDR3. The gene calls are TRBV6-6 and TRBJ1-5; D is perhaps TRBD1 (5 bases). The CDR3 is 14 residues long. Trimming cost V 2 bases and J 6 bases, with 11 bases left between them. CDR1 is MNHNY and CDR2 is SVGAGI in the germline V gene (reference sequence). As DNA, the CDR3 is TGTGCCAGCAGTTACGGGGGGGGAGTTCAGCCCCAGCATTTT. Protein sequence: CASSYGGGVQPQHF.

This chain uses TRBV27 with TRBJ1-5; 7 bases are shared with TRBD1. The V segment lost 1 base and the J segment 4 bases; nucleotides outside the gene matches: 1. The CDR3 is 14 residues long. Looked up from germline, CDR1 is MNHEY and CDR2 is SMNVEV (reference sequence). CDR3: CASSLLQGNQPQHF. The DNA of the CDR3 is TGTGCCAGCAGTTTATTACAGGGGAATCAGCCCCAGCATTTT.

This chain connects TRBV2 to TRBJ2-1; 10 bases align to TRBD2. The CDR3 has 15 residues. The trim removed 6 bases at V and 6 bases at J, leaving 8 bases unmatched. Looked up from germline, CDR1 is SNHLY and CDR2 is FYNNEI. The CDR3 coding sequence is TGTGCCAGCAGGATACTAGCGGGGTCCCTCAATGAGCAGTTCTTC. The encoded protein is CASRILAGSLNEQFF.

The chain combines TRBV12-5 with TRBJ2-7; 13 nucleotides match TRBD2. CDR3 length: 18 residues. After removal of 2 bases from V and 0 bases from J, the junction contained 7 bases not matched to a gene. Per germline, CDR1 LGHNT and CDR2 FRNRAP. CDR3 in amino acids: CASGLWPGLAGSSYEQYF. In DNA, the CDR3 is TGTGCTAGTGGTTTGTGGCCGGGACTAGCGGGAAGCTCCTACGAGCAGTACTTC. Together with reference TRBV12-5 and TRBJ2-7, the CDR3 gives the full variable domain: DARVTQTPRHKVTEMGQEVTMRCQPILGHNTVFWYRQTMMQGLELLAYFRNRAPLDDSGMPKDRFSAEMPDATLATLKIQPSEPRDSAVYFCASGLWPGLAGSSYEQYFGPGTRLTVT.

CDR3 nucleotides: TGTGCCAGTGTAGCGGGGGGGAGCTCCTACAATGAGCAGTTCTTC. Protein product: CASVAGGSSYNEQFF. The rearrangement uses TRBV6-5 and TRBJ2-1, with 11 nucleotides matching TRBD2. The length of the CDR3 is 15 residues. With 9 bases clipped from V and 0 bases from J, the junction kept 4 bases outside the gene matches. CDR1 MNHEY and CDR2 SVGAGI come from the germline V gene.

In its sample, this clone was seen once. This rearrangement joins TRBV28 to TRBJ1-5, with D possibly being TRBD1 (6 bases). Germline V gives CDR1 MDHEN, CDR2 SYDVKM. This CDR3 region has 14 residues. The V and J ends lost 4 bases and 4 bases respectively, with 11 bases between them. The CDR3 DNA reads as TGTGCCAGCAGTTCGCCAGGGGAGAATCAGCCCCAGCATTTT. Protein sequence: CASSSPGENQPQHF.

The V gene is TRBV5-1, the J gene TRBJ2-1, with 8 nucleotides matching TRBD2. The CDR3 has 17 residues. The ends lost 3 bases at V and 5 bases at J; junction bases unmatched: 13. Germline V gene lookup returns CDR1 SGHRS and CDR2 YFSETQ. CDR3 coding DNA: TGCGCCAGCAGCTCCCTCGGACGGGGGGGGCAGGACAATGAGCAGTTCTTC. This gives the protein CASSSLGRGGQDNEQFF.

This chain joins TRBV24-1 and TRBJ2-5; TRBD2 matches 7 bases. The germline V gene has CDR1 KGHDR and CDR2 SFDVKD. The CDR3 consists of 15 residues. With V trimmed by 3 bases and J by 5 bases, 8 bases remained unmatched. CDR3 coding DNA: TGTGCCACCAGTGATCCCCGGGGGGACGGGGAGACCCAGTACTTC. Protein sequence: CATSDPRGDGETQYF.

V is TRBV25-1 and J is TRBJ2-7, with D possibly matching TRBD1 (6 bases). V was clipped by 7 bases and J by 2 bases, with 15 bases between them. Germline V CDR1 and CDR2: MGHDK, SYGVNS. The CDR3 is made up of 14 amino acids. This chain's CDR3 is CASIKIGGPYEQYF. Here the CDR3 DNA reads TGTGCCAGCATTAAGATAGGGGGACCCTACGAGCAGTACTTC.

J is TRBJ2-7 and V is TRBV9, with D maybe TRBD2 (5 bases). V was clipped by 4 bases and J by 0 bases, with 14 bases between them. Per germline, CDR1 SGDLS and CDR2 YYNGEE. The CDR3 totals 15 residues. The CDR3 DNA reads TGTGCCAGCAGCCCCAGCGGTTATCCCTCCTACGAGCAGTACTTC. As protein: CASSPSGYPSYEQYF. Supplemented by reference TRBV9 and TRBJ2-7, the full variable domain reads DSGVTQTPKHLITATGQRVTLRCSPRSGDLSVYWYQQSLDQGLQFLIQYYNGEERAKGNILERFSAQQFPDLHSELNLSSLELGDSALYFCASSPSGYPSYEQYFGPGTRLTVT.

The chain links TRBV7-2 to TRBJ1-1; TRBD1 might be the D (5 bases). The germline gives CDR1 SGHTA, CDR2 FQGNSA. The CDR3 totals 16 residues. V was clipped by 2 bases and J by 10 bases, with 23 bases between them. The CDR3 region is CASSLSGGIQAPGAFF. The CDR3 DNA follows: TGTGCCAGCAGCTTATCGGGAGGAATACAGGCTCCCGGAGCTTTCTTT.

The chain links TRBV2 to TRBJ2-7, with D possibly TRBD1 on 5 matching bases. The V end was cut by 4 bases, the J end by 1 base, with 23 bases between. In germline, CDR1 is SNHLY, CDR2 FYNNEI. The CDR3 has 18 residues. The CDR3 DNA follows: TGTGCCAGCAGTGCTGACTTTACGACAGAAATTATATCCTACGAGCAGTACTTC. Encoded protein: CASSADFTTEIISYEQYF. The full variable domain, in which reference TRBV2 and TRBJ2-7 provide the parts outside the CDR3, is EPEVTQTPSHQVTQMGQEVILRCVPISNHLYFYWYRQILGQKVEFLVSFYNNEISEKSEIFDDQFSVERPDGSNFTLKIRSTKLEDSAMYFCASSADFTTEIISYEQYFGPGTRLTVT.

The chain is built from TRBV5-4 and TRBJ2-1, with a weak D call TRBD2 (6 bases). The CDR3 runs 14 residues. Deletions cut 1 base from V and 8 bases from J, with 13 bases between. The germline CDR1 and CDR2 sequences are SGHNT and YYREEE (reference sequence). Written as DNA, the CDR3 is TGTGCCAGCAGCTTGTGGGGGGTGTTCGATGAGCAGTTCTTC. This codes for CASSLWGVFDEQFF.